Below are 2 T cell receptor beta chains sequenced from a single sample in a study of T-cell reconstitution after alpha-beta-depleted transplantation in children. Unique molecular identifiers were used in preparing the TCRbeta library. TCRdb itself ran the PCR reads through MiXCR, one entry per CDR3 protein. This sample has approximately 350,000 distinct CDR3 sequences; 10% occur once, and the top ten carry 2% to 3%. The source was PBMCs from the stem cell graft donor, collected from the stem cell graft. Receptors were obtained from a human donor who donated a stem cell graft to a child with acute lymphoblastic leukemia.

This clonotype was observed many times. This chain connects TRBV7-2 to TRBJ1-2, with 8 bases that match TRBD1. From germline, CDR1 is SGHTA and CDR2 FQGNSA. The CDR3 runs 16 residues. V gave up 0 bases and J gave up 4 bases; unmatched junction bases: 7. The CDR3 DNA reads TGTGCCAGCAGCTTAGCGCAGGGGGCCCCCACCTATGGCTACACCTTC. It is translated as CASSLAQGAPTYGYTF.

This clonotype was counted only a few times. The chain combines TRBV7-9 with TRBJ2-1; 12 bases are shared with TRBD1. Germline trimming cut 5 bases from V and 5 bases from J; bases unmatched to any gene: 4. This CDR3 comprises 15 residues. Looked up from germline, CDR1 is SEHNR and CDR2 is FQNEAQ (reference sequence). CDR3 sequence (DNA): TGTGCCAGCAGCCTCCGGGACAGGGGGCACAATGAGCAGTTCTTC. Translated: CASSLRDRGHNEQFF.